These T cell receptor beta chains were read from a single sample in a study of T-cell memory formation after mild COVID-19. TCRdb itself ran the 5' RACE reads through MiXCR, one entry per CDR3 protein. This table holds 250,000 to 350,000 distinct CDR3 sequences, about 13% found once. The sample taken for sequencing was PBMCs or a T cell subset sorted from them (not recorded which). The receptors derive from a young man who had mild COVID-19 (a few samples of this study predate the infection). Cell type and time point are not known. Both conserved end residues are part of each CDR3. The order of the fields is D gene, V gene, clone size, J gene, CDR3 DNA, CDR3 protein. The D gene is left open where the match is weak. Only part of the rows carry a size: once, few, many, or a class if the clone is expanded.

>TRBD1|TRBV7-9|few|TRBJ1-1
TGTGCCAGCAGCTTAGCGAGGGGGCAGCTGAAAATAATGAACACTGAAGCTTTCTTT
CASSLARGQLKIMNTEAFF
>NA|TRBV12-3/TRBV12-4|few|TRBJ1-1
TGTGCCAGCAGTCCGCCCCTTCAAAAAGCTTTCTTT
CASSPPLQKAFF
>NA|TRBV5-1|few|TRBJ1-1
TGCGCCAGCAGCTTCCCCCTACGTGGGTCCCAGAACACTGAAGCTTTCTTT
CASSFPLRGSQNTEAFF
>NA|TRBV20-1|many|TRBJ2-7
TGCAGTGCTAAATCAGGTCACGAGCAGTACTTC
CSAKSGHEQYF
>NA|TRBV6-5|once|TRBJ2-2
TGTGCCAGCAGTTACTCGTCTGGGGGCGGGGAGCTGTTTTTT
CASSYSSGGGELFF
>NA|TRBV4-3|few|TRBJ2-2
TGCGCCAGCAGCCAAGAACCGAACACCGGGGAGCTGTTTTTT
CASSQEPNTGELFF
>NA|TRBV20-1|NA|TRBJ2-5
TGCAGTGCTAGGAGTCAGGGGTTGAGGGAGACCCAGTACTTC
CSARSQGLRETQYF
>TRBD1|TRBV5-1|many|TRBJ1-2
TGCGCCAGCAGCTTGGATATGGGACAGGCTACCTATGGCTACACCTTC
CASSLDMGQATYGYTF
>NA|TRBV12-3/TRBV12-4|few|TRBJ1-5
TGTGCCAGCAGTTCCTCGACGGGGGGCAATCAGCCCCAGCATTTT
CASSSSTGGNQPQHF
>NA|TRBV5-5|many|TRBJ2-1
TGTGCCAGCAGCTTGGTTGGCGATGAGCAGTTCTTC
CASSLVGDEQFF
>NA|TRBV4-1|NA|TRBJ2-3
TGCGCCAGCAGCCAAGGCTCGGATGGCACAGATACGCAGTATTTT
CASSQGSDGTDTQYF
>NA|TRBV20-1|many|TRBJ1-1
TGCAGTGCTCCCCAGGGGAGCACTGAAGCTTTCTTT
CSAPQGSTEAFF
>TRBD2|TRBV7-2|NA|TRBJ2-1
TGTGCCAGCAGCCCAAGCGGGGGGAGAAATGAGCAGTTCTTC
CASSPSGGRNEQFF
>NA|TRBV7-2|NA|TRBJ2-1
TGTGCCAGCAGCTTAGCCCTAGCTGGAGTAAATGAGCAGTTCTTC
CASSLALAGVNEQFF
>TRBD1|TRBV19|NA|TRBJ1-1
TGTGCCAGTAGGACAGGGGGCGCGGAGGGCACTGAAGCTTTCTTT
CASRTGGAEGTEAFF
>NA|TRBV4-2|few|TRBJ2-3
TGTGCCAGCAGCCCTACTGTAGGGGGGGATACGCAGTATTTT
CASSPTVGGDTQYF
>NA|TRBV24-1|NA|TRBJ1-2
TGTGCCACCAGTGATCGGACGTCTGGCTACACCTTC
CATSDRTSGYTF
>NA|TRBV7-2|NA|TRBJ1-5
TGTGCCAGCAGCTTAGGGACTGGGGGAGGCAATCAGCCCCAGCATTTT
CASSLGTGGGNQPQHF
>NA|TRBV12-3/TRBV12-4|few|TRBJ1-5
TGTGCCAGCAGTTTAGGTCCGCACCGAGGGGATCAGCCCCAGCATTTT
CASSLGPHRGDQPQHF
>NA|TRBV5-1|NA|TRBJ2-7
TGCGCCAGCAGCTTGGTTCCCCTTGGGGAGCAGTACTTC
CASSLVPLGEQYF
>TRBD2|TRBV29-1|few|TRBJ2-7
TGCAGCGCTGGCGGGGGTTACGACGAGCAGTACTTC
CSAGGGYDEQYF
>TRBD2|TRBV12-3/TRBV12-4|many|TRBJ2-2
TGTGCCAGCCGGGACTATCCCGGGGAGCTGTTTTTT
CASRDYPGELFF
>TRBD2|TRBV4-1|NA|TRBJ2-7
TGCGCCAGCAGCCAAGACTGGGGGGGAAACGAGCAGTACTTC
CASSQDWGGNEQYF
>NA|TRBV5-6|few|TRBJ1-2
TGTGCCAGCAGCTTGGTGTTCCTAGTAGCACAGGGCTATGGCTACACCTTC
CASSLVFLVAQGYGYTF
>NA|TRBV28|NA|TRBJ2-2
TGTGCCAGCAGTTCCGGGACGGAATGGGATAGGGAGCTGTTTTTT
CASSSGTEWDRELFF
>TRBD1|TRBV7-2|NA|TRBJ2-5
TGTGCCAGCAGCGGGGACGTACACAGGGGGCGTCAAGAGACCCAGTACTTC
CASSGDVHRGRQETQYF
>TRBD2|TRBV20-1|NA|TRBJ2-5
TGCAGTGCTCGACTAGCGGGGGCCTACCAAGAGACCCAGTACTTC
CSARLAGAYQETQYF
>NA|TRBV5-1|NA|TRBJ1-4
TGCGCCAGCAGTGGAACAGGGTCCGTACTGTTTTTT
CASSGTGSVLFF
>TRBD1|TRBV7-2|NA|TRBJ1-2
TGTGCCAGCAGCTTAAGGACAGGTCAAGCTAACTATGGCTACACCTTC
CASSLRTGQANYGYTF
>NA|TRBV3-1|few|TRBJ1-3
TGTGCCAGCAGCCAAGGGGACGGTGGAAACACCATATATTTT
CASSQGDGGNTIYF
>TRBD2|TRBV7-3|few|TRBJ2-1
TGTGCCAGCAGCTCCCCTAGCGGGGGGAACAATGAGCAGTTCTTC
CASSSPSGGNNEQFF
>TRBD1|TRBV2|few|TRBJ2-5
TGTGCCAGCTCAGCGGAAGGGGGCAGCCAAGAGACCCAGTACTTC
CASSAEGGSQETQYF
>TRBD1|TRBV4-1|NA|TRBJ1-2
TGCGCCAGCAGCCACGTCCCGGGACAGGGGGATCGGGGTGGCTACACCTTC
CASSHVPGQGDRGGYTF
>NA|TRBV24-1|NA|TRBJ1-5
TGTGCCACCAGTGCTTCGGGGAATCGACCCCAGCATTTT
CATSASGNRPQHF
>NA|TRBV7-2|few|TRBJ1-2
TGTGCCAGCAGCTTGGGGAGGACGGGAGGCTACACCTTC
CASSLGRTGGYTF
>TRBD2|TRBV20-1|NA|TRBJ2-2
TGCAGTGCTAGAGATTTTGAGCGGGGGGGTAACACCGGGGAGCTGTTTTTT
CSARDFERGGNTGELFF
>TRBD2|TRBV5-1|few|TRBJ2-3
TGCGCCAGCAGGGCGGGGGGACACACAGATACGCAGTATTTT
CASRAGGHTDTQYF
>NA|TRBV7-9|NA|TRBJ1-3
TGTGCCAGCAGGCCACGCCTCGGTTCAGGAAACACCATATATTTT
CASRPRLGSGNTIYF
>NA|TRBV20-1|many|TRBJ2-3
TGCAGTGCTAGAGAGAGCACAGATACGCAGTATTTT
CSARESTDTQYF
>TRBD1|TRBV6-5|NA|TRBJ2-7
TGTGCCAGCAGTCCCCGACAGGGGATTTCCAACGAGCAGTACTTC
CASSPRQGISNEQYF
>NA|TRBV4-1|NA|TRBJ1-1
TGCGCCAGCAGCCAACCCGCGGGGAGGGTGGGGACTGAAGCTTTCTTT
CASSQPAGRVGTEAFF
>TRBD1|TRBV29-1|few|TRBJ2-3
TGCAGCTCCGGACAGGACACAGATACGCAGTATTTT
CSSGQDTDTQYF
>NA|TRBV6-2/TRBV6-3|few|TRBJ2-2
TGTGCCAGCAGTGGGCAGGCGAACACCGGGGAGCTGTTTTTT
CASSGQANTGELFF
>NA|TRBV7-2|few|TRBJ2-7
TGTGCCAGCAGCTTAGTTGCGATGAGCTCCTACGAGCAGTACTTC
CASSLVAMSSYEQYF
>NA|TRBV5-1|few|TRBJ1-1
TGCGCCAGCAGCTCCCAGGCAGGGTCCAACACTGAAGCTTTCTTT
CASSSQAGSNTEAFF
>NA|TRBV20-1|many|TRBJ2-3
TGCAGTGCTAGAAGTCCAGCTAGACATCTAGATACGCAGTATTTT
CSARSPARHLDTQYF
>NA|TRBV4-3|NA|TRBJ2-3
TGCGCCAGCAGCCAAGATACCCCATTTGGGGGGAGCGCAGATACGCAGTATTTT
CASSQDTPFGGSADTQYF
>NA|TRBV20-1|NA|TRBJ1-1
TGCAGTGCTAGTCCCAGGAACACTGAAGCTTTCTTT
CSASPRNTEAFF
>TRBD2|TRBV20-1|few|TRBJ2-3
TGCAGTGCTAGGGACGGTAGCGGGCCAGATACGCAGTATTTT
CSARDGSGPDTQYF
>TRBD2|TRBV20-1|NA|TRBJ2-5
TGCAGTGCTAGAGTGCTAGCGGGGGAGGTGGAGACCCAGTACTTC
CSARVLAGEVETQYF
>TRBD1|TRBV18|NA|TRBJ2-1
TGTGCCAGCCTGACAGGGATGATCAATGAGCAGTTCTTC
CASLTGMINEQFF
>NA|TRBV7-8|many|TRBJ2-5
TGTGCCAGCAGCTCAGCCTCCCTGAATGCCCAGTACTTC
CASSSASLNAQYF
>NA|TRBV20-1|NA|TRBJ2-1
TGCAGTGCGAGATACCGGGGTGGTGGTGACAATGAGCAGTTCTTC
CSARYRGGGDNEQFF
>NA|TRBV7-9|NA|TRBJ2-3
TGTGCCGCAAGGGCCTCCACAGATACGCAGTATTTT
CAARASTDTQYF
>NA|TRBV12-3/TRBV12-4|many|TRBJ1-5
TGTGCCAGCTCCCAGGGCCTGGGCAATCAGCCCCAGCATTTT
CASSQGLGNQPQHF